These 2 T cell receptor beta chains were sequenced from one sample in a study of CD8 T cells in ankylosing spondylitis (dated by TCRdb to 2016 to 2017). On the study overall, not on this receptor specifically: A TCR beta motif made up of roughly eight highly homologous amino acid variants appeared to be characteristic of blood from ankylosing spondylitis patients.

No cognate antigen is known for these TCRs. The library came from 5' RACE. The sequencer listed for this sample is Illumina HiSeq 2500. TCRdb trimmed the raw reads at Q25, called clones with MiXCR and kept productive beta chains. Rows are unified per CDR3 protein, each entry keeping the most common DNA and genes. For this sample the table gives a few hundred thousand distinct CDR3 sequences, of which under 25% were detected only once. Jointly, the top ten make up about 16% of the sample. Sequencing used blood, either unsorted or a sorted T cell fraction (not recorded which). These TCRs come from a male donor with ankylosing spondylitis.

This clonotype has more than one count but fewer than ten. The CDR3 region is CSVEGQGVRAFF. In nucleotides, the CDR3 is TGCAGCGTTGAAGGTCAGGGGGTCAGAGCTTTCTTT. This chain uses TRBV29-1 with TRBJ1-1, with 7 bases that match TRBD1. Per the germline V gene, CDR1 is SQVTM and CDR2 is ANQGSEA. There are 12 residues in the CDR3. V lost 1 base, J lost 10 bases, and 6 bases stayed unmatched.

This chain uses TRBV20-1 with TRBJ2-2; possible D gene TRBD1, 7 bases. V was trimmed by 6 bases and J by 0 bases, leaving 14 bases between them. The CDR3 length is 15 residues. Germline CDR1 and CDR2: DFQATT and SNEGSKA (reference sequence). CDR3 sequence (DNA): TGCAGTGCCCCAGGGGGGACCGCGAACACCGGGGAGCTGTTTTTT. This codes for CSAPGGTANTGELFF.